This T cell receptor beta chain is from a study of blood T cell repertoires in COVID-19. The overall study: Material from acute and convalescent COVID-19 was sourced from the United States, Italy and Spain.

Generated by immunoSEQ multiplex PCR, the TCRdb table keeps only in-frame clones and is missing some. The repertoire holds under 300,000 clones, with about 86% as singletons. Deletions cut 6 bases from V and 6 bases from J, with 15 bases between. Germline V gives CDR1 KGHSH, CDR2 LQKENI. The CDR3 is 13 amino acids. The sequence derives from a woman in her 70s with COVID-19, enrolled during active disease. The sample was peripheral blood. The rearrangement links TRBV18 to TRBJ2-7; weak D call: TRBD1 (6 bases). CDR3 region: CASSPGDAGEQYF. As DNA, the CDR3 is TGTGCCAGCTCGCCAGGGGATGCGGGCGAGCAGTACTTC.